Listed below are T cell receptor beta chains from one sample, sequenced in a study of early T cells in non-severe SARS-CoV-2 infection. TCRdb independently ran MiXCR on the 5' RACE reads; one entry per CDR3 protein. The sample contains about 45,000 distinct CDR3 sequences, 9% to 15% of which appear only once. The specimen was whole blood. These receptor sequences come from an adult who was a healthcare worker with PCR-confirmed SARS-CoV-2 infection or an uninfected control (not recorded which). Both conserved end residues are part of each CDR3. D genes are given only for firm matches. Size tells how often a clone was seen (once, few, many) or the class of an expanded clone, and some rows leave it out.

TRBD1	TRBV2	many	TRBJ1-3	CASAGQGADTIYF	TGTGCCAGCGCAGGACAGGGGGCTGACACCATATATTTT
-	TRBV5-1	-	TRBJ2-5	CASSLQGRVQETQYF	TGCGCCAGCAGCCTCCAGGGGAGGGTCCAAGAGACCCAGTACTTC
TRBD2	TRBV9	few	TRBJ2-3	CASSGRTSGDTQYF	TGTGCCAGCAGCGGCCGGACTAGCGGCGATACGCAGTATTTT
-	TRBV9	-	TRBJ1-2	CASSGDFGYTF	TGTGCCAGCAGCGGAGACTTCGGCTACACCTTC
-	TRBV9	few	TRBJ2-5	CASSPRGGGGETQYF	TGTGCCAGCAGCCCCCGGGGAGGGGGCGGAGAGACCCAGTACTTC
TRBD1	TRBV27	-	TRBJ2-1	CASSSGQGAHEQFF	TGTGCCAGCAGTTCCGGACAGGGGGCCCACGAGCAGTTCTTC
-	TRBV29-1	many	TRBJ1-2	CSVEDLGRGRYGYTF	TGCAGCGTTGAAGACTTGGGCCGCGGGAGGTATGGCTACACCTTC
TRBD2	TRBV27	many	TRBJ2-1	CASSLSLAGTYNEQFF	TGTGCCAGCAGTTTATCCTTAGCGGGAACCTACAATGAGCAGTTCTTC
TRBD2	TRBV24-1	few	TRBJ2-1	CATSEYGQGGGNEQFF	TGTGCCACCAGTGAGTACGGGCAGGGCGGGGGCAATGAGCAGTTCTTC
-	TRBV20-1	many	TRBJ1-1	CSARPMGRTEAFF	TGCAGTGCCCGACCCATGGGGCGCACTGAAGCTTTCTTT
-	TRBV6-5	-	TRBJ2-7	CASKRGRSYEQYF	TGTGCCAGCAAGAGGGGTCGCTCCTACGAGCAGTACTTC
-	TRBV7-6	-	TRBJ2-3	CASSSLPSTDTQYF	TGTGCCAGCAGCTCCCTCCCTAGCACAGATACGCAGTATTTT
TRBD2	TRBV4-3	many	TRBJ2-1	CASSPETSGSGNEQFF	TGCGCCAGCAGCCCAGAGACTAGCGGGAGCGGGAATGAGCAGTTCTTC
-	TRBV6-2/TRBV6-3	many	TRBJ2-7	CASRGGGSYEQYF	TGTGCCAGCAGAGGCGGCGGTTCCTACGAGCAGTACTTC
-	TRBV7-3	many	TRBJ1-1	CASSLFSPDRSTEAFF	TGTGCCAGCAGCTTATTCTCCCCAGACAGGTCCACTGAAGCTTTCTTT
-	TRBV11-2	many	TRBJ1-2	CASSLGRGSWGYTF	TGTGCCAGCAGCTTAGGTCGGGGTTCCTGGGGCTACACCTTC
-	TRBV5-1	-	TRBJ2-3	CASSPLGLADTQYF	TGCGCCAGCAGCCCCCTTGGACTGGCGGATACGCAGTATTTT
-	TRBV7-2	-	TRBJ2-2	CASSPLIAGELFF	TGTGCCAGCAGCCCACTAATTGCCGGGGAGCTGTTTTTT